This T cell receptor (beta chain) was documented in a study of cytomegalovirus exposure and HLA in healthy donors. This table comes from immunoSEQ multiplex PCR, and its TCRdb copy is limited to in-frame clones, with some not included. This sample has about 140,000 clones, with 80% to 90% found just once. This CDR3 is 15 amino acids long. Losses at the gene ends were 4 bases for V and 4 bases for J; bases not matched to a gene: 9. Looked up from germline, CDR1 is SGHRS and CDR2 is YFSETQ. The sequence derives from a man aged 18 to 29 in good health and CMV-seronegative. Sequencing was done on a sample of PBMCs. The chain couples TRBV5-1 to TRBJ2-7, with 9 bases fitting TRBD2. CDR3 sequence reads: CASSVGTSSPYEQYF. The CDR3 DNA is TGCGCCAGCAGCGTAGGGACTAGCAGCCCTTACGAGCAGTACTTC.